Shown below are 30 T cell receptor beta chains from a single sample sequenced in a study of vaccination and CD4 T cells after COVID-19. These receptors lack a known antigen. Treatment given: approximately nine-day PBMC culture with coronavirus spike peptide pools or control peptides (ViraFEST assay). With the Oncomine TCR Beta short-read assay, DNA from cultured CD4+ T cells was sequenced. Via MiXCR, TCRdb re-called the PCR reads, giving one row per CDR3 protein. Among several thousand distinct CDR3 sequences, around 54% were seen once, and the ten largest hold under 7.5%. The sequencing input was CD4+ T cells from blood, cultured in vitro. The receptors stem from a human donor who had recovered from COVID-19.

This rearrangement joins TRBV20-1 to TRBJ1-1, with D possibly matching TRBD1 (5 bases). V lost 8 bases and J 0 bases, leaving 25 bases between the germline ends. Germline CDR1 DFQATT, CDR2 SNEGSKA (reference sequence). This CDR3 region has 17 residues. The chain's CDR3 is CSSTSLPQGTMNTEAFF. CDR3 in DNA: TGCAGTTCCACGTCCCTTCCGCAGGGAACTATGAACACTGAAGCTTTCTTT.

V usage is TRBV10-3 and J usage is TRBJ1-2; the match to TRBD1 covers 9 bases. Germline CDR1 ENHRY, CDR2 SYGVKD. Losses at the gene ends were 4 bases for V and 6 bases for J; bases not matched to a gene: 12. The CDR3 runs 16 residues. The CDR3 nucleotides are TGTGCCATCAGTGTCGTGGGACAGGGCAGGTCTAATGGCTACACCTTC. It is translated as CAISVVGQGRSNGYTF.

The chain recombines TRBV25-1 with TRBJ1-1; D may be TRBD1 (5 bases). The CDR3 is 15 residues long. V lost 3 bases and J 1 base, leaving 12 bases between the germline ends. The germline CDR1 and CDR2 sequences are MGHDK and SYGVNS. CDR3 loop: CASSDPRGANTEAFF. CDR3 DNA: TGTGCCAGCAGTGACCCGAGGGGAGCGAACACTGAAGCTTTCTTT. The whole variable domain, filled in from reference TRBV25-1 and TRBJ1-1, reads EADIYQTPRYLVIGTGKKITLECSQTMGHDKMYWYQQDPGMELHLIHYSYGVNSTEKGDLSSESTVSRIRTEHFPLTLESARPSHTSQYLCASSDPRGANTEAFFGQGTRLTVV.

This chain links TRBV7-3 with TRBJ1-6, with unresolved D. The CDR3 is made up of 13 amino acids. Germline V CDR1 and CDR2: SGHTA, FQGTGA. With 6 bases removed from V and 6 bases from J, the gap between germline ends came to 9 bases. The CDR3, as DNA: TGTGCCAGCAGTTTTGGACTTAATTCACCCCTCCACTTT. Translated, it gives CASSFGLNSPLHF. The full variable domain, rest sourced from reference TRBV7-3 and TRBJ1-6, is GAGVSQTPSNKVTEKGKYVELRCDPISGHTALYWYRQSLGQGPEFLIYFQGTGAADDSGLPNDRFFAVRPEGSVSTLKIQRTERGDSAVYLCASSFGLNSPLHFGNGTRLTVT.

The genes are TRBV14 and TRBJ2-3, with a weak D call TRBD1 (6 bases). Per the germline V gene, CDR1 is SGHDN and CDR2 is FVKESK. The V gene lost 4 bases and the J gene lost 2 bases, with 13 bases spanning the gap. The CDR3 covers 15 residues. The CDR3 sequence: CASSLTTGPTDTQYF. The DNA for the CDR3 is TGTGCCAGCAGCCTTACGACAGGTCCCACAGATACGCAGTATTTT. The whole variable domain, filled in from reference TRBV14 and TRBJ2-3, reads EAGVTQFPSHSVIEKGQTVTLRCDPISGHDNLYWYRRVMGKEIKFLLHFVKESKQDESGMPNNRFLAERTGGTYSTLKVQPAELEDSGVYFCASSLTTGPTDTQYFGPGTRLTVL.

This clonotype was picked up one time. The V call is TRBV11-2, the J call TRBJ2-7; D possibly matches TRBD1 or TRBD2 (6 bases each). The CDR3 totals 12 residues. Germline CDR1 is SGHAT and CDR2 is FQNNGV. V was shortened by 6 bases and J by 5 bases, with 11 bases between the two germline ends. CDR3 in amino acids: CASSFGGNEQYF. The CDR3 nucleotides are TGTGCCAGCAGTTTCGGGGGCAACGAGCAGTACTTC.

This clonotype has a handful of counts. This rearrangement joins TRBV20-1 to TRBJ2-2, with a weak D call TRBD2 (5 bases). CDR3 length: 13 amino acids. V was pared by 3 bases and J by 1 base, with 6 bases between. CDR1 is DFQATT and CDR2 is SNEGSKA in the germline V gene (reference sequence). In DNA form, the CDR3 reads TGCAGTGCTAGGAGGGAGAACACCGGGGAGCTGTTTTTT. Amino acid sequence: CSARRENTGELFF.

The V gene is TRBV7-8, the J gene TRBJ1-1; D unclear. Trimming removed 2 bases at V and 1 base at J, with 11 bases between. There are 15 residues in the CDR3. Looked up from germline, CDR1 is SGHVS and CDR2 is FQNEAQ. This chain's CDR3 is CASSLSHSKNTEAFF. The CDR3 region has the DNA TGTGCCAGCAGCTTATCCCACAGCAAGAACACTGAAGCTTTCTTT.

This clonotype was observed a handful of times. This rearrangement joins TRBV11-2 to TRBJ1-1; D might be TRBD1 (5 bases). The V gene lost 5 bases and the J gene lost 1 base, with 8 bases spanning the gap. The CDR3 runs to 13 residues. Germline V lookup: CDR1 SGHAT, CDR2 FQNNGV. CDR3 region: CASSVGRNTEAFF. The DNA of the CDR3 is TGTGCCAGCAGCGTGGGACGGAACACTGAAGCTTTCTTT.

The table lists this clonotype with a few counts. In DNA, the CDR3 is TGCGCCAGCAGCTTGTCCGGTACAGGGGATTCACCCCTCCACTTT. The encoded protein is CASSLSGTGDSPLHF. The V call is TRBV5-1, the J call TRBJ1-6; 7 bases map to TRBD1. This CDR3 spans 15 amino acids. CDR1 is SGHRS, CDR2 YFSETQ, per germline. V trimming: 1 base; J trimming: 8 bases; junction bases outside the gene matches: 6.

This chain links TRBV19 with TRBJ1-2, with D possibly TRBD1 on 5 matching bases. Per germline, CDR1 LNHDA and CDR2 SQIVND (reference sequence). CDR3 size: 14 residues. Between the trimmed V and J ends, which lost 4 bases and 6 bases, there was a span of 15 bases. CDR3 in DNA: TGTGCCAGTAGTACTGGCAACCGGGGGGATGGCTACACCTTC. Translated, it gives CASSTGNRGDGYTF.

This clonotype was seen a few times. The chain combines TRBV2 with TRBJ1-6; a weak D match, TRBD1 (5 bases). V was cut by 1 base and J by 6 bases, with 7 bases left in between. This CDR3 is 14 amino acids long. CDR1 is SNHLY, CDR2 FYNNEI, per germline. CDR3 nucleotide sequence: TGTGCCAGCAGTGAAGGCAGGGTTAATTCACCCCTCCACTTT. Its translation: CASSEGRVNSPLHF.

The chain couples TRBV5-4 to TRBJ2-3; D perhaps matches TRBD2 (5 bases). The CDR3 consists of 14 residues. Trimming removed 4 bases from V and 2 bases from J, with 11 bases in between. Germline CDR1 SGHNT, CDR2 YYREEE (reference sequence). CDR3 sequence: CASSPEGFTDTQYF. The CDR3 bases are TGTGCCAGCAGCCCCGAGGGTTTCACAGATACGCAGTATTTT.

This clonotype appeared a few times. The V and J genes are TRBV12-3 or TRBV12-4 and TRBJ1-2, with D possibly being TRBD1 (5 bases). There are 15 residues in the CDR3. Deletions cut 10 bases from V and 2 bases from J, with 20 bases between. The CDR3 sequence: CATSNRGRMNYGYTF. The CDR3, as DNA: TGTGCCACCTCAAACCGGGGGAGAATGAACTATGGCTACACCTTC.

DNA of the CDR3: TGTGCCAGCAGCCCTCGACCTTACCGAAGATATGGCTACACCTTC. This codes for CASSPRPYRRYGYTF. The J gene is TRBJ1-2, the V gene TRBV21-1. TRBV21-1 is recorded as a pseudogene. The CDR3 runs to 15 residues.

The J gene is TRBJ2-7, the V gene TRBV20-1; tentative D call: TRBD1 (6 bases). CDR3 length equals 14 residues. The germline CDR1 and CDR2 sequences are DFQATT and SNEGSKA (reference sequence). Trimming pared 4 bases from V and 0 bases from J, leaving 13 bases between. This CDR3 reads CSAIKQGTSYEQYF. CDR3 sequence (DNA): TGCAGTGCTATCAAACAGGGTACCTCCTACGAGCAGTACTTC.

This clonotype was seen a handful of times. The chain joins TRBV19 to TRBJ2-3; D remains unclear. V dropped 9 bases and J dropped 2 bases, with 12 bases sitting between them. Germline CDR1 is LNHDA and CDR2 is SQIVND (reference sequence). The CDR3 spans 13 residues. CDR3 sequence (DNA): TGTGCCAGCTACCATCACGCCACAGATACGCAGTATTTT. Translating it yields CASYHHATDTQYF.

This clonotype was found a few times. The chain combines TRBV24-1 with TRBJ1-1, with a weak D call TRBD1 (6 bases). V lost 12 bases and J lost 8, with 21 bases in between. The germline CDR1 and CDR2 sequences are KGHDR and SFDVKD. The CDR3 totals 13 residues. The CDR3 protein is CAFPEGRGPEAFF. For the CDR3, the DNA is TGTGCCTTCCCGGAGGGCAGGGGCCCAGAAGCTTTCTTT.

The CDR3 DNA is TGTGCCAGCAGACGGACAGGGGAGTACAATGAGCAGTTCTTC. It codes for CASRRTGEYNEQFF. The chain employs TRBV7-2 and TRBJ2-1; 9 bases map to TRBD1. V gave up 6 bases and J gave up 4 bases; unmatched junction bases: 4. Looked up from germline, CDR1 is SGHTA and CDR2 is FQGNSA. This CDR3 spans 14 amino acids.

V usage is TRBV27 and J usage is TRBJ2-2, with D uncertain. V was clipped by 0 bases and J by 1 base, with 9 bases between them. This CDR3 region has 16 residues. CDR1 and CDR2 from the germline V gene are MNHEY and SMNVEV (reference sequence). The CDR3, as DNA: TGTGCCAGCAGTTTATCGAGGACCGAGAACACCGGGGAGCTGTTTTTT. It yields the protein CASSLSRTENTGELFF.

V and J are TRBV7-8 and TRBJ2-7; 7 bases agree with TRBD2. V lost 5 bases, J lost 6 bases, and 10 bases stayed unmatched. Germline CDR1 reads SGHVS; CDR2 reads FQNEAQ. This CDR3 is 14 amino acids long. CDR3 amino acids: CASSPPGEGGEQYF. For the CDR3, the DNA is TGTGCCAGCAGCCCCCCTGGGGAGGGCGGCGAGCAGTACTTC. The full variable domain, in which reference TRBV7-8 and TRBJ2-7 provide the parts outside the CDR3, is GAGVSQSPRYKVAKRGQDVALRCDPISGHVSLFWYQQALGQGPEFLTYFQNEAQLDKSGLPSDRFFAERPEGSVSTLKIQRTQQEDSAVYLCASSPPGEGGEQYFGPGTRLTVT.

The rearrangement joins TRBV18 to TRBJ1-5; possible D gene TRBD1, 6 bases. CDR3 length: 14 amino acids. Germline-derived CDR1 and CDR2 are KGHSH and LQKENI. V shed 5 bases and J shed 5 bases, with 13 bases lying between them. In DNA, the CDR3 is TGTGCCAGCTCATCTGAGAGGGGGTATCAGCCCCAGCATTTT. This encodes CASSSERGYQPQHF.

This chain connects TRBV30 to TRBJ1-1; 10 positions match TRBD1. In germline, CDR1 is GTSNPN, CDR2 SVGIG (reference sequence). The V and J ends lost 3 bases and 0 bases, in that order; junction bases with no gene match: 4. The CDR3 has 15 amino acids. CDR3 residues: CAWRRTGGMNTEAFF. The CDR3 region has the DNA TGTGCCTGGAGGAGGACAGGGGGGATGAACACTGAAGCTTTCTTT.

The chain carries TRBV6-1 and TRBJ2-7, with TRBD2 matching 7 bases. CDR1 and CDR2 (germline): MNHNS, SASEGT. CDR3 length equals 16 residues. V was clipped by 0 bases and J by 0 bases; unmatched bases: 5. CDR3 DNA: TGTGCCAGCAGTGAAGCGCGGGTAGCGGGCTCCTACGAGCAGTACTTC. This codes for CASSEARVAGSYEQYF.

This clonotype was seen once. This chain connects TRBV2 to TRBJ2-5, with a weak D call TRBD1 (5 bases). With 6 bases removed from V and 5 bases from J, the gap between germline ends came to 10 bases. Germline lookup yields CDR1 SNHLY and CDR2 FYNNEI. The length of the CDR3 is 12 residues. CDR3 protein: CASSVRVETQYF. Here the CDR3 DNA reads TGTGCCAGCAGCGTCAGGGTGGAGACCCAGTACTTC.

The chain employs TRBV2 and TRBJ2-5; the D gene is possibly TRBD2 (5 bases). Germline loops: CDR1 SNHLY, CDR2 FYNNEI. Deletions cut 7 bases from V and 3 bases from J, with 12 bases between. This CDR3 is 13 amino acids long. The CDR3 loop reads CASTYPGKETQYF. For the CDR3, the DNA is TGTGCCAGCACCTACCCCGGGAAAGAGACCCAGTACTTC. The full variable domain, in which reference TRBV2 and TRBJ2-5 provide the parts outside the CDR3, is EPEVTQTPSHQVTQMGQEVILRCVPISNHLYFYWYRQILGQKVEFLVSFYNNEISEKSEIFDDQFSVERPDGSNFTLKIRSTKLEDSAMYFCASTYPGKETQYFGPGTRLLVL.

This chain links TRBV6-1 with TRBJ2-6; D may be TRBD1 (5 bases). CDR3 size: 16 residues. Trimming took off 6 bases at V and 2 bases at J, with 14 bases between the two ends. The germline CDR1 and CDR2 sequences are MNHNS and SASEGT. CDR3 loop: CASSSGFPPGANVLTF. CDR3 DNA sequence: TGTGCCAGCAGCTCAGGGTTCCCCCCTGGGGCCAACGTCCTGACTTTC.

This clonotype has only a few counts. The chain has TRBV27 and TRBJ1-2; TRBD1 matches at 9 bases. The CDR3 loop spans 15 amino acids. V lost 5 bases, J lost 2 bases, and 6 bases stayed unmatched. Per germline, CDR1 MNHEY and CDR2 SMNVEV (reference sequence). DNA of the CDR3: TGTGCCAGCAGTGGGGGGGGACAGGGAAACTATGGCTACACCTTC. This translates into CASSGGGQGNYGYTF.

The V and J genes are TRBV19 and TRBJ2-7, with 13 bases lining up with TRBD2. In germline, CDR1 is LNHDA, CDR2 SQIVND (reference sequence). V shed 6 bases and J 6 bases; nucleotides not matched to a gene: 2. This CDR3 region has 13 residues. CDR3 region: CASRGLAGTEQYF. Written as DNA, the CDR3 is TGTGCCAGTAGGGGACTAGCGGGAACCGAGCAGTACTTC.

The genes are TRBV7-2 and TRBJ1-2; D call uncertain. V gave up 6 bases and J gave up 3 bases, with 8 bases separating them. The CDR3 length is 12 residues. From germline, CDR1 is SGHTA and CDR2 FQGNSA. CDR3 in amino acids: CASRPLDYGYTF. CDR3 in DNA: TGTGCCAGCAGACCGTTAGACTATGGCTACACCTTC.